The rows below give T cell receptor beta chains drawn from one sample of a study of CD8+ T cells in alopecia areata. Using immunoSEQ multiplex PCR, the repertoire was profiled, and TCRdb retains in-frame clones only, with some absent. The sample consists of about 180,000 clones, roughly 59% of them appearing once. The starting material was CD4+ T cells sorted from blood, obtained at week 0. The receptor set was obtained from a human donor with alopecia areata. The conserved cysteine and the conserved F or W are not part of the CDR3 here. The order of the fields is CDR3 length, clone size, V gene, J gene, CDR3 protein. A row's size may be missing; if present it is once, few, many or a size class.

CDR3 length: 12
clone size: .
V gene: TRBV10-3
J gene: TRBJ2-7
CDR3 protein: AISGTGGLYEQY

CDR3 length: 9
clone size: .
V gene: TRBV29-1
J gene: TRBJ1-1
CDR3 protein: SALLNTEAF

CDR3 length: 11
clone size: .
V gene: TRBV29-1
J gene: TRBJ1-1
CDR3 protein: SGSTGAITEAF

CDR3 length: 12
clone size: few
V gene: TRBV5-1
J gene: TRBJ1-4
CDR3 protein: ASSWDTGNEKLF

CDR3 length: 12
clone size: .
V gene: TRBV5-4
J gene: TRBJ2-3
CDR3 protein: ASSPSGGVYTQY

CDR3 length: 12
clone size: .
V gene: TRBV6-1
J gene: TRBJ2-2
CDR3 protein: ATLKRQGTGELF

CDR3 length: 12
clone size: once
V gene: TRBV19
J gene: TRBJ2-2
CDR3 protein: ASSRFANTGELF

CDR3 length: 12
clone size: .
V gene: TRBV6-1
J gene: TRBJ2-7
CDR3 protein: ASSLAGVVYEQY

CDR3 length: 15
clone size: few
V gene: TRBV29-1
J gene: TRBJ2-4
CDR3 protein: SVVIFDRTGRGNIQY

CDR3 length: 7
clone size: .
V gene: TRBV5-4
J gene: TRBJ1-1
CDR3 protein: ASSPSAF

CDR3 length: 11
clone size: .
V gene: TRBV9
J gene: TRBJ1-2
CDR3 protein: ASSATEGYGYT

CDR3 length: 13
clone size: few
V gene: TRBV18
J gene: TRBJ2-5
CDR3 protein: ASSPPAGAQETQY

CDR3 length: 12
clone size: medium-sized
V gene: TRBV27
J gene: TRBJ1-5
CDR3 protein: ASSFGSDNQPQH

CDR3 length: 14
clone size: .
V gene: TRBV4-3
J gene: TRBJ2-5
CDR3 protein: ASSQYSDRQGETQY

CDR3 length: 11
clone size: .
V gene: TRBV6-5
J gene: TRBJ2-3
CDR3 protein: ASRAPRGDTQY

CDR3 length: 10
clone size: few
V gene: TRBV2
J gene: TRBJ1-1
CDR3 protein: ASSEENTEAF

CDR3 length: 14
clone size: .
V gene: TRBV11-2
J gene: TRBJ1-6
CDR3 protein: ASSLEGVGANSPLH

CDR3 length: 13
clone size: .
V gene: TRBV7-2
J gene: TRBJ2-6
CDR3 protein: ASSRTFSGANVLT

CDR3 length: 10
clone size: few
V gene: TRBV28
J gene: TRBJ1-2
CDR3 protein: ASHPGGHGYT

CDR3 length: 9
clone size: .
V gene: TRBV29-1
J gene: TRBJ1-2
CDR3 protein: SEYRGTGYT

CDR3 length: 17
clone size: .
V gene: TRBV27
J gene: TRBJ2-6
CDR3 protein: ASSFLDSNPISGANVLT

CDR3 length: 10
clone size: few
V gene: TRBV29-1
J gene: TRBJ2-1
CDR3 protein: SVGGGYNEQF

CDR3 length: 13
clone size: .
V gene: TRBV9
J gene: TRBJ1-6
CDR3 protein: ASSAGGTGSSPLH

CDR3 length: 10
clone size: .
V gene: TRBV29-1
J gene: TRBJ1-5
CDR3 protein: SVGSGSQPQH

CDR3 length: 12
clone size: .
V gene: TRBV2
J gene: TRBJ2-2
CDR3 protein: ASSENGGIGELF

CDR3 length: 11
clone size: .
V gene: TRBV30
J gene: TRBJ2-5
CDR3 protein: AWSGGTGETQY

CDR3 length: 12
clone size: few
V gene: TRBV2
J gene: TRBJ2-1
CDR3 protein: ASTGLSANNEQF

CDR3 length: 9
clone size: .
V gene: TRBV30
J gene: TRBJ1-2
CDR3 protein: AWGVNYGYT

CDR3 length: 15
clone size: .
V gene: TRBV29-1
J gene: TRBJ2-3
CDR3 protein: SVFPSGGNLDADTQY

CDR3 length: 13
clone size: .
V gene: TRBV4-3
J gene: TRBJ2-1
CDR3 protein: ASSLGLAGVVEQF

CDR3 length: 14
clone size: .
V gene: TRBV9
J gene: TRBJ2-3
CDR3 protein: ASSVRAGELSDTQY

CDR3 length: 13
clone size: few
V gene: TRBV14
J gene: TRBJ1-2
CDR3 protein: ASSKVDRGGAGYT

CDR3 length: 9
clone size: .
V gene: TRBV28
J gene: TRBJ1-5
CDR3 protein: ASSLTQPQH

CDR3 length: 10
clone size: .
V gene: TRBV30
J gene: TRBJ1-1
CDR3 protein: AWSVTGTEAF

CDR3 length: 12
clone size: .
V gene: TRBV29-1
J gene: TRBJ1-4
CDR3 protein: SVDGPGGDEKLF

CDR3 length: 14
clone size: once
V gene: TRBV29-1
J gene: TRBJ1-1
CDR3 protein: SVEDGLGQGGSEAF

CDR3 length: 12
clone size: .
V gene: TRBV18
J gene: TRBJ2-7
CDR3 protein: ASSSGTGAYEQY